Listed here are 27 T cell receptor beta chains from one sample, sequenced in a study of T cell changes during pregnancy in multiple sclerosis. The data were produced by immunoSEQ multiplex PCR, yet TCRdb's version contains in-frame clones alone and is incomplete. This table holds approximately 70,000 clones, more than 85% found once. This sample comprised peripheral blood, obtained in the first trimester of pregnancy. These TCRs come from a female donor with multiple sclerosis, enrolled in a pregnancy study.

The chain's CDR3 is CASSFRQGNGGYTF. The DNA for the CDR3 is TGTGCCAGCAGTTTTCGACAGGGGAACGGTGGCTACACCTTC. V gene TRBV28 combines with J gene TRBJ1-2; TRBD1 matches at 8 bases. The CDR3 loop spans 14 amino acids. Trimming at V came to 3 bases and at J to 7 bases, leaving 7 bases not matched to a gene. Germline CDR1 reads MDHEN; CDR2 reads SYDVKM.

This chain uses TRBV9 with TRBJ2-3; maybe TRBD2 (6 bases). Germline-derived CDR1 and CDR2 are SGDLS and YYNGEE. V was clipped by 2 bases and J by 1 base, with 8 bases between them. This CDR3 comprises 14 residues. The CDR3 is CASSVGTRTDTQYF. The DNA for the CDR3 is TGTGCCAGCAGCGTCGGGACTCGCACAGATACGCAGTATTTT.

The chain has TRBV5-4 and TRBJ2-7; tentative D call: TRBD1 (5 bases). V shed 5 bases and J shed 0 bases, with 9 bases lying between them. CDR1 SGHNT and CDR2 YYREEE come from the germline V gene (reference sequence). The CDR3 has 13 residues. Written as DNA, the CDR3 is TGTGCCAGCAGGAAAGACAGCTCCTACGAGCAGTACTTC. Translated, it gives CASRKDSSYEQYF.

The chain has TRBV10-3 and TRBJ1-4; 8 nucleotides match TRBD1. V lost 9 bases to trimming and J lost 8 bases; unmatched junction nucleotides: 5. CDR3 length: 12 amino acids. Germline-derived CDR1 and CDR2 are ENHRY and SYGVKD. CDR3 region: CAIGQGPEKLFF. In nucleotides, the CDR3 is TGTGCCATTGGACAGGGCCCCGAAAAACTGTTTTTT.

This chain links TRBV7-3 with TRBJ2-7, with D possibly being TRBD2 (5 bases). Germline loops: CDR1 SGHTA, CDR2 FQGTGA. The CDR3 consists of 14 residues. The V gene lost 5 bases and the J gene lost 4 bases, with 15 bases spanning the gap. CDR3 coding DNA: TGTGCCAGCAGCCCGATCGGCACGGGATACGAGCAGTACTTC. Translated, it gives CASSPIGTGYEQYF.

This chain links TRBV6-1 with TRBJ2-3, with 7 bases that match TRBD1. J lost 0 bases, V lost 7 bases, and 1 base had no gene match. CDR1 is MNHNS, CDR2 SASEGT, per germline. The CDR3 loop spans 13 amino acids. This CDR3 is CASMTGSTDTQYF. As DNA, the CDR3 is TGTGCCAGCATGACAGGGAGCACAGATACGCAGTATTTT.

The chain is built from TRBV5-1 and TRBJ1-3, with D uncertain. Trimming removed 4 bases from V and 0 bases from J, with 11 bases in between. Germline-derived CDR1 and CDR2 are SGHRS and YFSETQ. The length of the CDR3 is 15 residues. The CDR3 DNA sequence: TGCGCCAGCAGCCAGGAGGCCAGCTCTGGAAACACCATATATTTT. Its protein product is CASSQEASSGNTIYF.

J is TRBJ2-7 and V is TRBV10-1; 8 positions agree with TRBD2. The CDR3 has 16 amino acids. Trimming cost V 3 bases and J 1 base; bases outside gene matches: 8. In germline, CDR1 is WNHNN, CDR2 SYGVQD (reference sequence). CDR3 nucleotide sequence: TGCGCCAGCAGTGAAGGAGGGACTAGGGGTTCCTACGAGCAGTACTTC. Protein product: CASSEGGTRGSYEQYF.

This chain joins TRBV9 and TRBJ2-5, with 9 bases aligning to TRBD2. The CDR3 contains 16 residues. Germline V lookup: CDR1 SGDLS, CDR2 YYNGEE. V lost 0 bases to trimming and J lost 2 bases; unmatched junction nucleotides: 5. The CDR3 nucleotides read TGTGCCAGCAGCGTAGAACTAGCGGGCTCGCAAGAGACCCAGTACTTC. It codes for CASSVELAGSQETQYF.

The chain has TRBV28 and TRBJ1-4; 7 nucleotides match TRBD1. The CDR3 length is 20 residues. With 3 bases clipped from V and 0 bases from J, the junction kept 16 bases outside the gene matches. From germline, CDR1 is MDHEN and CDR2 SYDVKM. CDR3 in amino acids: CASSFNLPGGGITTNEKLFF. The CDR3 region has the DNA TGTGCCAGCAGTTTTAATCTACCCGGAGGGGGCATCACAACTAATGAAAAACTGTTTTTT.

The J gene is TRBJ2-1, the V gene TRBV30, with 9 positions matching TRBD2. The CDR3 is 11 residues long. J gave up 16 bases and V 1 base, and 5 bases lay outside the gene matches. Germline V gives CDR1 GTSNPN, CDR2 SVGIG (reference sequence). CDR3: CAWSGPGTSFF. As DNA, the CDR3 is TGTGCCTGGAGTGGCCCCGGGACTAGCTTCTTC.

The chain has TRBV6-1 and TRBJ1-1, with 8 bases that match TRBD1. V trimming: 2 bases; J trimming: 0 bases; junction bases outside the gene matches: 11. Looked up from germline, CDR1 is MNHNS and CDR2 is SASEGT. The CDR3 loop spans 18 amino acids. This CDR3 is CASSEYNLGQGLNTEAFF. CDR3 coding DNA: TGTGCCAGCAGTGAATACAACCTCGGACAGGGACTGAACACTGAAGCTTTCTTT.

This chain uses TRBV5-4 with TRBJ1-1; unclear D gene. This CDR3 spans 13 amino acids. CDR1 SGHNT and CDR2 YYREEE come from the germline V gene (reference sequence). Trimming pared 4 bases from V and 2 bases from J, leaving 9 bases between. The CDR3 reads CASSQTPNTEAFF. As DNA, the CDR3 is TGTGCCAGCAGCCAGACACCTAACACTGAAGCTTTCTTT.

This clone has just one count. The chain has TRBV27 and TRBJ1-4; 7 bases agree with TRBD1. V dropped 5 bases and J dropped 10; count of bases not matched to a gene: 10. The CDR3 has 14 residues. The germline V gene encodes CDR1 MNHEY and CDR2 SMNVEV (reference sequence). The CDR3 here is CASSPGQRRGKLFF. The CDR3 region has the DNA TGTGCCAGCAGTCCGGGACAGAGAAGGGGAAAACTGTTTTTT. Filled out from reference TRBV27 and TRBJ1-4, the complete variable domain reads EAQVTQNPRYLITVTGKKLTVTCSQNMNHEYMSWYRQDPGLGLRQIYYSMNVEVTDKGDVPEGYKVSRKEKRNFPLILESPSPNQTSLYFCASSPGQRRGKLFFGSGTQLSVL.

CDR3 in amino acids: CASSRPGEETQYF. For the CDR3, the DNA is TGCGCCAGCAGCCGTCCGGGAGAAGAGACCCAGTACTTC. This rearrangement joins TRBV4-1 to TRBJ2-5; D possibly corresponds to TRBD2 (6 bases). V lost 4 bases, J lost 3 bases, and 9 bases lay in between. The CDR3 is 13 amino acids. Germline CDR1 is MGHRA and CDR2 is YSYEKL.

The V and J genes are TRBV27 and TRBJ1-3; D not certain. Trimming left V 2 bases short and J 2 bases short, with 10 bases between. The germline V gene encodes CDR1 MNHEY and CDR2 SMNVEV (reference sequence). There are 15 residues in the CDR3. The CDR3 DNA follows: TGTGCCAGCAGTTTACGGTGGAGTACTGGAAACACCATATATTTT. It specifies CASSLRWSTGNTIYF.

The chain carries TRBV29-1 and TRBJ2-7; D might be TRBD2 (6 bases). Trimming removed 1 base at V and 2 bases at J, with 18 bases between. The CDR3 is 16 residues long. From germline, CDR1 is SQVTM and CDR2 ANQGSEA. This chain's CDR3 is CSVEVNSGPTTYEQYF. The CDR3 coding sequence is TGCAGCGTTGAAGTCAATAGCGGCCCTACCACCTACGAGCAGTACTTC.

The V gene is TRBV9, the J gene TRBJ2-7; 7 bases fit TRBD1. The junction had 3 bases not matched to a gene; V was cut back by 0 bases and J by 0 bases. CDR1 SGDLS and CDR2 YYNGEE come from the germline V gene. There are 15 residues in the CDR3. CDR3 loop: CASSVGQGDSYEQYF. The CDR3, as DNA: TGTGCCAGCAGCGTAGGACAGGGTGACTCCTACGAGCAGTACTTC.

The J gene is TRBJ1-1, the V gene TRBV6-5; D gene ambiguous. The CDR3 contains 13 residues. Per germline, CDR1 MNHEY and CDR2 SVGAGI. V was pared by 11 bases and J by 4 bases, with 17 bases between. CDR3 DNA: TGTGCCGCCGAGTCGTCCGGGTTCACTGAAGCTTTCTTT. This codes for CAAESSGFTEAFF.

The chain has TRBV19 and TRBJ2-2; no clear D gene. This CDR3 has 14 amino acids. The germline V gene has CDR1 LNHDA and CDR2 SQIVND (reference sequence). V was shortened by 3 bases and J by 5 bases, with 10 bases between the two germline ends. The CDR3 loop reads CASSIRTGTGELFF. In nucleotides, the CDR3 is TGTGCCAGTAGTATTAGAACCGGGACCGGGGAGCTGTTTTTT.

This chain uses TRBV7-6 with TRBJ2-7, with D possibly matching TRBD2 (5 bases). V dropped 5 bases and J dropped 6 bases, with 14 bases sitting between them. The CDR3 loop spans 13 amino acids. Germline V gene lookup returns CDR1 SGHVS and CDR2 FNYEAQ. The CDR3: CASSPRAEAEQYF. The CDR3 coding sequence is TGTGCCAGCAGCCCTAGAGCGGAGGCCGAGCAGTACTTC.

The chain uses TRBV27 and TRBJ2-7; TRBD2 aligns across 7 bases. V lost 8 bases and J lost 0; bases outside the gene matches: 7. This CDR3 comprises 14 residues. Germline V gene sequence: CDR1 MNHEY, CDR2 SMNVEV (reference sequence). CDR3 in amino acids: CASATLAASYEQYF. As DNA, the CDR3 is TGTGCCAGCGCCACCCTAGCGGCCTCCTACGAGCAGTACTTC.

The chain employs TRBV5-1 and TRBJ1-2, with D perhaps matching TRBD1 (6 bases). The CDR3 is made up of 14 amino acids. V lost 4 bases and J lost 3, with 13 bases in between. CDR1 SGHRS and CDR2 YFSETQ come from the germline V gene. The CDR3 is CASSPSPGDYGYTF. The CDR3 nucleotides read TGCGCCAGCAGCCCCTCCCCAGGGGACTATGGCTACACCTTC.

The chain couples TRBV29-1 to TRBJ1-2; D gene uncertain. V was shortened by 3 bases and J by 2 bases, with 7 bases between the two germline ends. CDR1 is SQVTM and CDR2 is ANQGSEA in the germline V gene. This CDR3 is 12 amino acids long. This chain's CDR3 is CSVDGSNYGYTF. CDR3 DNA sequence: TGCAGCGTTGACGGTTCAAACTATGGCTACACCTTC.

V gene TRBV5-1 combines with J gene TRBJ2-1; 12 bases align to TRBD2. Looked up from germline, CDR1 is SGHRS and CDR2 is YFSETQ. Trimming cost V 5 bases and J 3 bases; bases outside gene matches: 3. The CDR3 contains 15 residues. The CDR3 sequence: CASRPTSGSYNEQFF. CDR3 DNA: TGCGCCAGCAGACCGACTAGCGGGAGCTACAATGAGCAGTTCTTC. The whole variable domain, remainder taken from reference TRBV5-1 and TRBJ2-1, is KAGVTQTPRYLIKTRGQQVTLSCSPISGHRSVSWYQQTPGQGLQFLFEYFSETQRNKGNFPGRFSGRQFSNSRSEMNVSTLELGDSALYLCASRPTSGSYNEQFFGPGTRLTVL.

The chain recombines TRBV11-2 with TRBJ2-7; TRBD2 matches at 11 bases. Losses at the gene ends were 6 bases for V and 2 bases for J; bases not matched to a gene: 6. CDR3 length: 15 residues. Germline assignment: CDR1 SGHAT and CDR2 FQNNGV. For the CDR3, the DNA is TGTGCCAGCAGTGCCGGGACTAGCGGTGCCTACGAGCAGTACTTC. This sequence encodes CASSAGTSGAYEQYF.

This chain connects TRBV7-2 to TRBJ2-6; TRBD1 might be the D (5 bases). CDR3 length equals 15 residues. Trimming took 8 bases from V and 2 from J, leaving 13 bases between them. Germline CDR1 reads SGHTA; CDR2 reads FQGNSA. CDR3 protein: CASGQGPPGANVLTF. DNA for the CDR3: TGTGCCAGCGGGCAGGGCCCCCCTGGGGCCAACGTCCTGACTTTC.